Following are 27 T cell receptor beta chains from one sample sequenced in a study of shared clonotypes between healthy human individuals. Naivety among CD8 cells was defined by CD45RO negativity and positive CCR7 selection, thereby excluding terminally differentiated effector memory CD45RA+ cells. Generated by immunoSEQ multiplex PCR, the TCRdb table keeps only in-frame clones and is missing some. The sample contains almost 700,000 clones, about 90% of which appear only once. Sample: naive CD8+ T cells sorted from blood. The receptors derive from a young man in good health.

The chain uses TRBV28 and TRBJ2-3, with 9 bases lining up with TRBD2. This CDR3 is 15 amino acids long. V shed 6 bases, J shed 3 bases, and the junction held 7 bases outside the gene matches. Germline loops: CDR1 MDHEN, CDR2 SYDVKM. In DNA, the CDR3 is TGTGCCAGCAGCCCAGGGACTAGCCATACAGATACGCAGTATTTT. Its translation: CASSPGTSHTDTQYF. The variable domain in full, with the rest retrieved from reference TRBV28 and TRBJ2-3, is DVKVTQSSRYLVKRTGEKVFLECVQDMDHENMFWYRQDPGLGLRLIYFSYDVKMKEKGDIPEGYSVSREKKERFSLILESASTNQTSMYLCASSPGTSHTDTQYFGPGTRLTVL.

In DNA form, the CDR3 reads TGTGCCAGCAGTTTATCGACAGGGGGCCTCTATGGCTACACCTTC. This gives the protein CASSLSTGGLYGYTF. V usage is TRBV27 and J usage is TRBJ1-2; 10 nucleotides align to TRBD1. The CDR3 is 15 residues long. V shed 0 bases and J 4 bases; nucleotides not matched to a gene: 2. Germline values: CDR1 MNHEY, CDR2 SMNVEV (reference sequence).

V gene TRBV7-2 combines with J gene TRBJ2-5; TRBD2 is a possible D gene (6 bases). The CDR3 is 14 residues long. Germline-derived CDR1 and CDR2 are SGHTA and FQGNSA. V gave up 5 bases and J gave up 1 base, with 11 bases separating them. The CDR3 here is CASSQIAAQETQYF. Written as DNA, the CDR3 is TGTGCCAGCAGCCAAATAGCGGCCCAAGAGACCCAGTACTTC. The full variable domain, its missing parts supplied by reference TRBV7-2 and TRBJ2-5, is GAGVSQSPSNKVTEKGKDVELRCDPISGHTALYWYRQSLGQGLEFLIYFQGNSAPDKSGLPSDRFSAERTGGSVSTLTIQRTQQEDSAVYLCASSQIAAQETQYFGPGTRLLVL.

The V and J genes are TRBV2 and TRBJ2-1; D possibly corresponds to TRBD2 (5 bases). This CDR3 region has 15 residues. Germline loops: CDR1 SNHLY, CDR2 FYNNEI. With 1 base removed from V and 9 bases from J, the gap between germline ends came to 16 bases. CDR3 DNA sequence: TGTGCCAGCAGTGAAGACGAGGGCTTAGCTGTTGAGCAGTTCTTC. This sequence encodes CASSEDEGLAVEQFF. Full variable domain (missing parts from reference TRBV2 and TRBJ2-1): EPEVTQTPSHQVTQMGQEVILRCVPISNHLYFYWYRQILGQKVEFLVSFYNNEISEKSEIFDDQFSVERPDGSNFTLKIRSTKLEDSAMYFCASSEDEGLAVEQFFGPGTRLTVL.

The chain couples TRBV4-1 to TRBJ2-7; D not certain. V was cut by 0 bases and J by 3 bases, with 12 bases left in between. The germline V gene has CDR1 MGHRA and CDR2 YSYEKL. The CDR3 has 15 amino acids. Here the CDR3 reads CASSQENRVYYEQYF. In DNA form, the CDR3 reads TGCGCCAGCAGCCAAGAGAACCGGGTTTACTACGAGCAGTACTTC.

In DNA, the CDR3 is TGTGCCTGGAGTTCGGTCACCGGGGATACGCAGTATTTT. This encodes CAWSSVTGDTQYF. J is TRBJ2-3 and V is TRBV30; no clear D gene. The V and J ends lost 2 bases and 6 bases respectively, with 12 bases between them. The CDR3 has 13 residues. Germline V CDR1 and CDR2: GTSNPN, SVGIG (reference sequence).

The chain carries TRBV5-8 and TRBJ2-7; TRBD1 or TRBD2 may be the D gene (6 bases each). There are 16 residues in the CDR3. Germline values: CDR1 SGHTS, CDR2 YDEGEE. V gave up 0 bases and J gave up 7 bases, with 20 bases separating them. The CDR3 reads CASSLAIGGLGGEQYF. In DNA form, the CDR3 reads TGTGCCAGCAGCTTGGCCATCGGGGGCTTAGGCGGGGAGCAGTACTTC.

The rearrangement uses TRBV7-6 and TRBJ2-1; D may match TRBD1 or TRBD2 (5 bases each). Germline V gives CDR1 SGHVS, CDR2 FNYEAQ. The V gene lost 1 base and the J gene lost 10 bases, with 17 bases spanning the gap. The CDR3 extends over 15 amino acids. The CDR3 sequence is CASSLEMGTRREQFF. DNA for the CDR3: TGTGCCAGCAGCTTAGAGATGGGGACCCGTCGGGAGCAGTTCTTC.

The J gene is TRBJ2-5, the V gene TRBV7-9; the D is unclear. The germline CDR1 and CDR2 sequences are SEHNR and FQNEAQ (reference sequence). The length of the CDR3 is 17 residues. The V gene lost 2 bases and the J gene lost 1 base, with 17 bases spanning the gap. CDR3 DNA sequence: TGTGCCAGCAGCTTAAGTGGGTATGGCCACCCCCAAGAGACCCAGTACTTC. It yields the protein CASSLSGYGHPQETQYF.

This clone was seen a handful of times. V usage is TRBV29-1 and J usage is TRBJ2-3; 9 bases align to TRBD2. V lost 4 bases and J lost 1; bases outside the gene matches: 9. The germline V gene encodes CDR1 SQVTM and CDR2 ANQGSEA. This CDR3 is 16 amino acids long. Here the CDR3 DNA reads TGCAGCGTTGTCATATTGGGACTAGCTGGCACAGATACGCAGTATTTT. Its protein product is CSVVILGLAGTDTQYF.

The chain carries TRBV5-6 and TRBJ2-7; unclear D gene. The V and J ends lost 0 bases and 4 bases respectively, with 11 bases between them. CDR3 length: 14 residues. Germline values: CDR1 SGHDT, CDR2 YYEEEE. CDR3 region: CASSLESRPYEQYF. The CDR3 DNA reads as TGTGCCAGCAGCTTGGAATCTAGACCTTACGAGCAGTACTTC.

V and J are TRBV10-3 and TRBJ2-7; possible D gene TRBD2, 6 bases. CDR3 length: 14 amino acids. V lost 5 bases, J lost 0 bases, and 11 bases lay in between. CDR1 is ENHRY, CDR2 SYGVKD, per germline. The CDR3 protein is CAISSSGVSYEQYF. The CDR3 coding sequence is TGTGCCATCAGTTCATCGGGGGTCTCCTACGAGCAGTACTTC.

A single count supports this clone. The chain recombines TRBV11-2 with TRBJ2-7, with TRBD1 identical over 7 bases. After removal of 6 bases from V and 7 bases from J, the junction contained 6 bases not matched to a gene. The CDR3 runs 12 residues. The germline V gene has CDR1 SGHAT and CDR2 FQNNGV. The DNA for the CDR3 is TGTGCCAGCAGAGACAGGGCTCGGGAGCAGTACTTC. It encodes CASRDRAREQYF.

The gene calls are TRBV28 and TRBJ2-3; tentatively, D is TRBD1 (6 bases). V dropped 5 bases and J dropped 2 bases, with 23 bases sitting between them. CDR3 length: 18 amino acids. The germline V gene has CDR1 MDHEN and CDR2 SYDVKM. CDR3 sequence (DNA): TGTGCCAGCAGTCCCTTGACGGGACACCCCATGTACACAGATACGCAGTATTTT. This gives the protein CASSPLTGHPMYTDTQYF.

This clone is a singleton in its sample. This chain uses TRBV7-2 with TRBJ2-1; D is unresolved. V was shortened by 5 bases and J by 9 bases, with 8 bases between the two germline ends. This CDR3 has 11 amino acids. Germline V lookup: CDR1 SGHTA, CDR2 FQGNSA. The CDR3 coding sequence is TGTGCCAGCAGCCCTCGAGTTGAGCAGTTCTTC. Encoded protein: CASSPRVEQFF.

V is TRBV10-3 and J is TRBJ1-1; tentative D call: TRBD1 (6 bases). The germline V and J ends were trimmed by 11 bases and 0 bases, with 22 bases remaining between them. Per germline, CDR1 ENHRY and CDR2 SYGVKD. The CDR3 loop spans 16 amino acids. CDR3 coding DNA: TGTGCCTCACGAAAATCACCGGACAGTCTGAACACTGAAGCTTTCTTT. Protein product: CASRKSPDSLNTEAFF.

DNA for the CDR3: TGTGCCAGCAGTTACGGAGGTAGCGGATTCTACGAGCAGTACTTC. Protein sequence: CASSYGGSGFYEQYF. The chain recombines TRBV6-6 with TRBJ2-7; a possible D gene is TRBD2 (6 bases). This CDR3 has 15 amino acids. V dropped 2 bases and J dropped 3 bases, with 14 bases sitting between them. Germline lookup yields CDR1 MNHNY and CDR2 SVGAGI (reference sequence).

The CDR3 DNA reads TGTGCCAGCAGTGAATACGCAGGGGTGGAGACTGAAGCTTTCTTT. Amino acids: CASSEYAGVETEAFF. The rearrangement uses TRBV25-1 and TRBJ1-1; weak D call: TRBD1 (6 bases). From germline, CDR1 is MGHDK and CDR2 SYGVNS. The CDR3 extends over 15 amino acids. V dropped 0 bases and J dropped 5 bases, with 13 bases sitting between them. The whole variable domain, remainder taken from reference TRBV25-1 and TRBJ1-1, is EADIYQTPRYLVIGTGKKITLECSQTMGHDKMYWYQQDPGMELHLIHYSYGVNSTEKGDLSSESTVSRIRTEHFPLTLESARPSHTSQYLCASSEYAGVETEAFFGQGTRLTVV.

The chain employs TRBV5-5 and TRBJ2-3, with TRBD2 matching 9 bases. The CDR3 is 18 amino acids. J lost 6 bases, V lost 0 bases, and 14 bases had no gene match. Germline V gene sequence: CDR1 SGHKS, CDR2 YYEKEE (reference sequence). CDR3 in amino acids: CASSLGVSGGRAYDTQYF. The CDR3 nucleotides read TGTGCCAGCAGCTTGGGAGTATCCGGCGGGAGGGCCTATGATACGCAGTATTTT.

The rearrangement links TRBV6-1 to TRBJ2-7; 10 bases map to TRBD2. This CDR3 region has 14 residues. The V gene end was trimmed by 9 bases and the J gene end by 2 bases; junction bases not matched to a gene: 7. Germline V gene sequence: CDR1 MNHNS, CDR2 SASEGT. This CDR3 is CASALAGATYEQYF. CDR3 DNA sequence: TGTGCCAGTGCCCTAGCGGGAGCTACCTACGAGCAGTACTTC.

The V and J genes are TRBV6-6 and TRBJ2-7; D may correspond to TRBD1 or TRBD2 (5 bases each). The V gene's germline CDR1 is MNHNY and CDR2 SVGAGI (reference sequence). With 0 bases removed from V and 2 bases from J, the gap between germline ends came to 11 bases. CDR3 length: 15 amino acids. The DNA of the CDR3 is TGTGCCAGCAGTTACTCCCGGCAGGGACCCTACGAGCAGTACTTC. It encodes CASSYSRQGPYEQYF.

The genes are TRBV28 and TRBJ2-1; 7 nucleotides match TRBD1. Germline V gene sequence: CDR1 MDHEN, CDR2 SYDVKM. There are 16 residues in the CDR3. Germline trimming cut 5 bases from V and 12 bases from J; bases unmatched to any gene: 19. The CDR3 DNA follows: TGTGCCAGCAGTGAACTTAGGGACAGCGGTACAATGAGGCAGTTCTTC. It is translated as CASSELRDSGTMRQFF.

This sequence joins TRBV7-2 and TRBJ1-2; D uncertain. The CDR3 is 16 amino acids. V shed 5 bases and J shed 4 bases, with 20 bases lying between them. CDR1 and CDR2 from the germline V gene are SGHTA and FQGNSA. CDR3 sequence: CASSPAPGPGIYGYTF. CDR3 nucleotides: TGTGCCAGCAGCCCAGCCCCAGGTCCGGGGATCTATGGCTACACCTTC.

CDR3 DNA: TGTGCCAGCAGCTTAGATGACGCAGGGCAAGAGACCCAGTACTTC. Translating it yields CASSLDDAGQETQYF. The V call is TRBV7-8, the J call TRBJ2-5; D may be TRBD1 (5 bases). Germline CDR1 reads SGHVS; CDR2 reads FQNEAQ. This CDR3 spans 15 amino acids. Trimming stripped 1 base from V and 2 bases from J, with 11 bases between.

J is TRBJ1-1 and V is TRBV7-9; tentatively, D is TRBD1 (5 bases). The germline gives CDR1 SEHNR, CDR2 FQNEAQ (reference sequence). Between the trimmed V and J ends, which lost 6 bases and 7 bases, there was a span of 12 bases. The CDR3 sequence is 12 residues long. CDR3 residues: CASSSWGNEAFF. CDR3 coding DNA: TGTGCCAGCAGTTCCTGGGGGAATGAAGCTTTCTTT.

The sample holds one count of this clone. The genes are TRBV6-5 and TRBJ2-1; D remains unclear. The CDR3 sequence is 15 residues long. V lost 2 bases and J lost 4, with 12 bases in between. Germline loops: CDR1 MNHEY, CDR2 SVGAGI. CDR3 sequence: CASSYGQLLYNEQFF. The CDR3 nucleotides are TGTGCCAGCAGTTACGGGCAACTGCTATACAATGAGCAGTTCTTC.

The CDR3 DNA reads as TGCGCCAGCAGCCAAGCAATTATGACAGGGGACTACTACGAGCAGTACTTC. Its translation: CASSQAIMTGDYYEQYF. J is TRBJ2-7 and V is TRBV4-3, with D perhaps TRBD1 (8 bases). The CDR3 runs 17 residues. The V and J ends lost 1 base and 3 bases respectively, with 19 bases between them. The germline CDR1 and CDR2 sequences are LGHNA and YSLEER.